The rows below give T cell receptor beta chains drawn from one sample of a study of cytomegalovirus exposure and HLA in healthy donors. TCRdb's copy holds only in-frame clones and misses some; the assay was immunoSEQ multiplex PCR. The table lists about 120,000 clones, 60% to 85% of them singletons. The sample consisted of PBMCs. These receptors were collected from a middle-aged woman in good health and CMV-seropositive. Each CDR3 is given with its conserved first and last residue. A D gene is named only where the DNA matches it firmly. Some rows have no size entry. The others give once, few or many, or a class for an expanded clone.

size,V,D,J,DNA,CDR3
NA,TRBV5-6,NA,TRBJ1-6,TGTGCCAGCAGCCCGGGAGCAGGGCGGCATTCACCCCTCCACTTT,CASSPGAGRHSPLHF
NA,TRBV19,TRBD2,TRBJ2-3,TGTGCGAGCGGGCCCTTCCATGCGGGGGGCACAGATACGCAGTATTTT,CASGPFHAGGTDTQYF
NA,TRBV4-2,TRBD2,TRBJ2-5,TGTGCCAGCAGCCAAGATCCTGGACTAGGGAGAGAGACCCAGTACTTC,CASSQDPGLGRETQYF
NA,TRBV5-1,NA,TRBJ2-7,TGCGCCAGCAGGGATCGAGGGGGATCCCGGGGCGAGCAGTACTTC,CASRDRGGSRGEQYF
once,TRBV27,TRBD1,TRBJ2-7,TGTGCCAGCAGTCAAGGACAGGGGAAAGAGCAGTACTTC,CASSQGQGKEQYF
NA,TRBV5-5,NA,TRBJ1-1,TGTGCCAGCAGCTTGCCACAAACGAACACTGAAGCTTTCTTT,CASSLPQTNTEAFF
NA,TRBV2,TRBD2,TRBJ2-5,TGTGCCAGCAGTCCTCTCGGACTAGCCCCGCCCCAAGAGACCCAGTACTTC,CASSPLGLAPPQETQYF
once,TRBV5-6,TRBD2,TRBJ2-7,TGTGCCAGCAGCTCAAGCGGGGGCTACGAGCAGTACTTC,CASSSSGGYEQYF
NA,TRBV29-1,TRBD2,TRBJ2-3,TGCAGCGTCTTAGCGGGGGGGACAGATACGCAGTATTTT,CSVLAGGTDTQYF
NA,TRBV12-5,TRBD2,TRBJ2-3,TGTGCTAGTGGTATTGGACTAGCGGGGGGTCATACTAGCACAGATACGCAGTATTTT,CASGIGLAGGHTSTDTQYF
NA,TRBV2,TRBD2,TRBJ2-1,TGTGCCAGCAGTGTGTCTAGCGGGGGCAATGAGCAGTTCTTC,CASSVSSGGNEQFF
NA,TRBV15,TRBD1,TRBJ2-1,TGTGCCACCAGCAGAGATCAGGGGGCTTACAATGAGCAGTTCTTC,CATSRDQGAYNEQFF
NA,TRBV6-5,TRBD1,TRBJ1-5,TGTGCCAGCAGTAACCGACAGGGGAGTAGTCAGCCCCAGCATTTT,CASSNRQGSSQPQHF
NA,TRBV7-9,NA,TRBJ2-7,TGTGCCAGCAGCCCTAAGACAGCCTATTCCTACGAGCAGTACTTC,CASSPKTAYSYEQYF
NA,TRBV7-8,TRBD2,TRBJ2-7,TGTGCCAGCAGCTTAGTAGCGGGAGTGTCTTGGGAGCAGTACTTC,CASSLVAGVSWEQYF
NA,TRBV30,TRBD2,TRBJ2-5,TGTGCCTGGAGTGTCGGACTAGCGGGAGTTCTATCGGAGACCCAGTACTTC,CAWSVGLAGVLSETQYF
NA,TRBV7-9,NA,TRBJ1-2,TGTGCCAGCAGCTTAGTCAGGGAATCTGGCTACACCTTC,CASSLVRESGYTF
NA,TRBV6-5,TRBD1,TRBJ1-2,TGTGCCAGCAGTTACTCCGGACAGGGGGCGAGAGGCTACACCTTC,CASSYSGQGARGYTF